Presented here are 2 T cell receptor beta chains from one specimen sequenced in a study of shared clonotypes between healthy human individuals. Naive CD8 cells were CD45RO-negative, positively selected for CCR7, excluding terminally differentiated effector memory CD45RA+ cells. The repertoire was sequenced with immunoSEQ multiplex PCR; TCRdb's copy has only in-frame clones and lacks some. This table has about 2.2 million clones, 90% to 95% appearing once. The sequenced sample was naive CD8+ T cells from PBMCs. The receptors originated from a man aged 18 to 30 in good health. Some clones in this sample may be carry-over from other donors' samples.

V and J are TRBV6-6 and TRBJ1-1, with 8 nucleotides matching TRBD1. V dropped 6 bases and J dropped 2; count of bases not matched to a gene: 8. This CDR3 has 15 residues. Looked up from germline, CDR1 is MNHNY and CDR2 is SVGAGI (reference sequence). CDR3 region: CASRQTGDRNTEAFF. Here the CDR3 DNA reads TGTGCCAGCAGGCAGACAGGGGACCGAAACACTGAAGCTTTCTTT.

The chain combines TRBV13 with TRBJ2-2; no firm D call. Per the germline V gene, CDR1 is PRHDT and CDR2 is FYEKMQ (reference sequence). With 0 bases removed from V and 2 bases from J, the gap between germline ends came to 4 bases. The CDR3 is 14 residues long. This CDR3 reads CASSLGVNTGELFF. The CDR3 nucleotides are TGTGCCAGCAGCTTAGGCGTAAACACCGGGGAGCTGTTTTTT.